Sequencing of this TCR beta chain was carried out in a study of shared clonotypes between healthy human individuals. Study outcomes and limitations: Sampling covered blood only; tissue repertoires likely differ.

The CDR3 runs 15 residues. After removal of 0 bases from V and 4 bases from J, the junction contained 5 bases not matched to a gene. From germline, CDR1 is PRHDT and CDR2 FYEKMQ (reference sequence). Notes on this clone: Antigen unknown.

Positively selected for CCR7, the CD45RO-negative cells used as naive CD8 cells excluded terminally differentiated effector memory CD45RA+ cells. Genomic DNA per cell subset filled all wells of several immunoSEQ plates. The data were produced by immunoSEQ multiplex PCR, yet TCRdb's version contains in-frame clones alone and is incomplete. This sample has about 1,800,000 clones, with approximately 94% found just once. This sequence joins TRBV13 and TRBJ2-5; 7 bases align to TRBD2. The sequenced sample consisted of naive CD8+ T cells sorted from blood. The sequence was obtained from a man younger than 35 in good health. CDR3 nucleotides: TGTGCCAGCAGCTTAGGTGGGGCTAGCGGAGAGACCCAGTACTTC. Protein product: CASSLGGASGETQYF.